The 14 T cell receptor beta chains below come from one sample, sequenced in a study of T-cell memory formation after mild COVID-19 (dated by TCRdb to about 2021). The protocol used for the library was 5' RACE. Sequencing relied on an Illumina NovaSeq 6000. The public reads were quality trimmed at Q25 with fastp and then assembled into clones with MiXCR by TCRdb, keeping productive beta chains. Records with the same CDR3 protein are collapsed into one entry carrying the most frequent genes and DNA. The sample table lists about 110,000 distinct CDR3 sequences, over 15% of them with a count of one. Roughly 31% of the sample rests with the top ten. The specimen sequenced was PBMCs or a T cell subset sorted from them (not recorded which). Every receptor here comes from an adult woman who had mild COVID-19 (a few samples of this study predate the infection). The sample titles of this study are shuffled in the database, so cell type and time point are left out; the donor was told from shared clones.

The chain joins TRBV29-1 to TRBJ1-3; maybe TRBD1 (6 bases). CDR3 length: 16 residues. CDR1 and CDR2 from the germline V gene are SQVTM and ANQGSEA. Trimming took 0 bases from V and 2 from J, leaving 14 bases between them. The CDR3 bases are TGCAGCGTTGAAGACCCAGCGTCAGGGGCTGGAAACACCATATATTTT. Protein: CSVEDPASGAGNTIYF.

The chain recombines TRBV12-3 or TRBV12-4 with TRBJ2-1; 7 bases fit TRBD2. V trimming: 4 bases; J trimming: 6 bases; junction bases outside the gene matches: 15. This CDR3 is built from 17 residues. The CDR3 coding sequence is TGTGCCAGCAGTTCCTCGACCGGGAGGCCCCTGAGCAATGAGCAGTTCTTC. Protein product: CASSSSTGRPLSNEQFF.

J is TRBJ2-3 and V is TRBV7-9; D is undetermined. Between the trimmed V and J ends, which lost 5 bases and 0 bases, there was a span of 15 bases. Germline CDR1 and CDR2: SEHNR and FQNEAQ (reference sequence). There are 16 residues in the CDR3. The CDR3 spells CASSPNSAISTDTQYF. For the CDR3, the DNA is TGTGCCAGCAGCCCTAACAGTGCCATTAGCACAGATACGCAGTATTTT.

This clonotype has a handful of counts. CDR3 sequence: CASSPLHRSRGTDTQYF. CDR3 DNA sequence: TGCGCCAGCAGCCCCCTACACAGGAGCCGGGGCACAGATACGCAGTATTTT. The chain couples TRBV4-3 to TRBJ2-3, with a weak D call TRBD1 (5 bases). Trimming cost V 4 bases and J 1 base, with 18 bases left between them. Germline values: CDR1 LGHNA, CDR2 YSLEER. CDR3 size: 17 residues.

This clonotype was detected ten times or more. The V call is TRBV15, the J call TRBJ2-5; 13 bases are a match to TRBD2. Germline CDR1 and CDR2: LNHNV and YYDKDF (reference sequence). Trimming removed 0 bases from V and 2 bases from J; junction bases left unmatched: 3. The CDR3 spans 17 residues. The CDR3, as DNA: TGTGCCACCAGCAGAGACCCGGGACTAGCGGGACAAGAGACCCAGTACTTC. This codes for CATSRDPGLAGQETQYF.

This clonotype has only a few counts. The V call is TRBV5-1, the J call TRBJ2-7; D unresolved. Germline CDR1 and CDR2: SGHRS and YFSETQ. V gave up 4 bases and J gave up 5 bases, with 16 bases separating them. The CDR3 runs 14 residues. CDR3 protein: CASSLMDAFHEQYF. The DNA of the CDR3 is TGCGCCAGCAGCCTAATGGACGCCTTTCACGAGCAGTACTTC.

This clonotype was counted between two and nine times. The chain has TRBV6-5 and TRBJ1-1, with 10 bases fitting TRBD1. The V gene end was trimmed by 5 bases and the J gene end by 5 bases; junction bases not matched to a gene: 8. Per the germline V gene, CDR1 is MNHEY and CDR2 is SVGAGI. CDR3 length equals 15 residues. The chain's CDR3 is CASSPGTGVGTEAFF. The CDR3 coding sequence is TGTGCCAGCAGTCCCGGGACAGGGGTTGGGACTGAAGCTTTCTTT.

The chain has TRBV20-1 and TRBJ1-2; D call uncertain. V lost 0 bases to trimming and J lost 3 bases, with 17 bases between them. Germline CDR1 and CDR2: DFQATT and SNEGSKA (reference sequence). This CDR3 region has 16 residues. The CDR3 here is CSAREFAHYSDYGYTF. The DNA for the CDR3 is TGCAGTGCTAGAGAATTCGCCCACTACTCTGACTATGGCTACACCTTC.

This clonotype has only a few counts. This sequence joins TRBV6-1 and TRBJ1-2; 7 bases are shared with TRBD1. V was pared by 10 bases and J by 2 bases, with 7 bases of the junction left unmatched. CDR1 MNHNS and CDR2 SASEGT come from the germline V gene. CDR3 size: 13 residues. This CDR3 is CATIEQGNYGYTF. In DNA, the CDR3 is TGTGCCACAATAGAACAGGGGAACTATGGCTACACCTTC.

This clonotype was found a few times. The rearrangement links TRBV5-1 to TRBJ1-3; D unclear. The V end lost 4 bases, the J end lost 0 bases, and 8 bases lay between the germline ends. The CDR3 extends over 14 amino acids. CDR1 SGHRS and CDR2 YFSETQ come from the germline V gene. The CDR3 loop is CASSGEISGNTIYF. DNA of the CDR3: TGCGCCAGCAGCGGCGAAATCTCTGGAAACACCATATATTTT. The complete variable domain, with remaining parts taken from reference TRBV5-1 and TRBJ1-3, reads KAGVTQTPRYLIKTRGQQVTLSCSPISGHRSVSWYQQTPGQGLQFLFEYFSETQRNKGNFPGRFSGRQFSNSRSEMNVSTLELGDSALYLCASSGEISGNTIYFGEGSWLTVV.

The chain's CDR3 is CASSYSRSGGSSYEQYF. The CDR3 DNA sequence: TGTGCCAGCAGTTACTCGAGATCAGGCGGGAGCTCCTACGAGCAGTACTTC. V is TRBV6-2 or TRBV6-3 and J is TRBJ2-7, with TRBD2 matching 7 bases. Germline values: CDR1 MNHEY, CDR2 SVGEGT. The CDR3 loop spans 17 amino acids. Germline trimming cut 0 bases from V and 0 bases from J; bases unmatched to any gene: 8.

The J gene is TRBJ1-1, the V gene TRBV7-9; D call uncertain. The V end was cut by 1 base, the J end by 5 bases, with 11 bases between. The CDR3 contains 14 residues. Germline CDR1 reads SEHNR; CDR2 reads FQNEAQ (reference sequence). Written as DNA, the CDR3 is TGTGCCAGCAGCTTAGGCAGGTCGGGGACTGAAGCTTTCTTT. Translating it yields CASSLGRSGTEAFF.

The J gene is TRBJ1-1, the V gene TRBV27, with D possibly matching TRBD1 (5 bases). Looked up from germline, CDR1 is MNHEY and CDR2 is SMNVEV (reference sequence). This CDR3 region has 14 residues. V shed 2 bases and J shed 5 bases, with 12 bases lying between them. Here the CDR3 reads CASSLRGRTTEAFF. The CDR3 DNA follows: TGTGCCAGCAGTTTAAGGGGCAGGACGACTGAAGCTTTCTTT.

The J gene is TRBJ1-1, the V gene TRBV12-3 or TRBV12-4; weak D call: TRBD1 (5 bases). The CDR3 has 13 residues. CDR3 protein: CAVVRQGNTEAFF. The CDR3 region has the DNA TGTGCTGTAGTTCGTCAGGGGAACACTGAAGCTTTCTTT.